Below, 3 T cell receptor beta chains from the same sample are listed, as sequenced in a study of blood T cell repertoires in COVID-19. Libraries were prepared by immunoSEQ multiplex PCR; TCRdb keeps only in-frame clonotypes and omits some of them. Among 200,000 to 250,000 clones listed, around 90% were seen once. The sample taken for sequencing was peripheral blood. The receptors originated from a man under 40 with COVID-19, enrolled during active disease.

The V call is TRBV9, the J call TRBJ2-2, with 9 bases identical to TRBD1. The CDR3 runs 20 residues. The J segment lost 2 bases and the V segment lost 4 bases, leaving 18 bases of the junction unmatched. CDR1 and CDR2 (germline): SGDLS, YYNGEE. CDR3 sequence (DNA): TGTGCCAGCAGCCTTACGGTGCGGGACAGGGACGGAGGTAACACCGGGGAGCTGTTTTTT. Amino acids: CASSLTVRDRDGGNTGELFF.

The rearrangement links TRBV13 to TRBJ2-7; 7 nucleotides match TRBD2. The CDR3 totals 17 residues. In germline, CDR1 is PRHDT, CDR2 FYEKMQ (reference sequence). The trim removed 3 bases at V and 1 base at J, leaving 12 bases unmatched. The CDR3 loop reads CASSFYRSRDYSYEQYF. The CDR3 nucleotides read TGTGCCAGCAGCTTTTATCGCTCGAGGGACTATTCCTACGAGCAGTACTTC.

V gene TRBV6-5 combines with J gene TRBJ1-1; no definite D call. The CDR3 has 11 amino acids. Germline CDR1 reads MNHEY; CDR2 reads SVGAGI. V lost 4 bases and J lost 13, with 13 bases in between. The CDR3 DNA reads as TGTGCCAGCAGTTCCGCGGGGTTTGATTTCTTT. Amino acids: CASSSAGFDFF.